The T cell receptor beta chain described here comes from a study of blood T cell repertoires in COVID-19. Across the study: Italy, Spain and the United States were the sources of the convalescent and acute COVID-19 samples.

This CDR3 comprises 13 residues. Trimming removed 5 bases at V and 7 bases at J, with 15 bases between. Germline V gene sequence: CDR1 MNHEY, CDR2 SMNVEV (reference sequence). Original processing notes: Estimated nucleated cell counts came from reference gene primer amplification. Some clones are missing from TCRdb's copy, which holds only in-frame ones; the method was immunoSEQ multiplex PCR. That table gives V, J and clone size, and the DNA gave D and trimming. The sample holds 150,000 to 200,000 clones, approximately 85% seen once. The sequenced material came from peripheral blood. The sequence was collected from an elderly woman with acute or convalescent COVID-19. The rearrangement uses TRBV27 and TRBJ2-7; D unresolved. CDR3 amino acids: CASSLRAFWEQYF. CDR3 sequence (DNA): TGTGCCAGCAGTCTCCGAGCCTTTTGGGAGCAGTACTTC.